Listed here are 14 T cell receptor beta chains from one sample, sequenced in a study of blood T cell repertoires in COVID-19. TCRdb's table, derived via immunoSEQ multiplex PCR, lists solely in-frame clones and lacks some. This table holds a few hundred thousand clones, approximately 86% found once. Input material: peripheral blood. The receptors were sampled from a woman younger than 45 with acute or convalescent COVID-19.

The J gene is TRBJ2-7, the V gene TRBV11-3, with 8 bases that match TRBD1. Trimming cost V 5 bases and J 3 bases; bases outside gene matches: 15. The CDR3 runs to 17 residues. CDR1 SGHNT and CDR2 YENEEA come from the germline V gene. CDR3 bases: TGTGCCAGCAGCCAAAGTATAGGCAGGGGGCAAAGCTACGAGCAGTACTTC. Encoded protein: CASSQSIGRGQSYEQYF.

The CDR3 sequence is CASSPNSGSRYEQYF. CDR3 nucleotides: TGCGCCAGCAGTCCTAATAGCGGGAGCAGGTACGAGCAGTACTTC. The rearrangement joins TRBV10-1 to TRBJ2-7, with 9 nucleotides matching TRBD2. Germline V gene lookup returns CDR1 WNHNN and CDR2 SYGVQD (reference sequence). This CDR3 region has 15 residues. Unmatched junction bases numbered 9, after V lost 5 bases and J lost 4 bases.

The chain links TRBV4-3 to TRBJ2-2; maybe TRBD2 (6 bases). The germline V and J ends were trimmed by 0 bases and 5 bases, with 10 bases remaining between them. Germline-derived CDR1 and CDR2 are LGHNA and YSLEER. CDR3 length equals 15 residues. This chain's CDR3 is CASSQDLGTTGELFF. CDR3 coding DNA: TGCGCCAGCAGCCAAGATCTGGGGACTACCGGGGAGCTGTTTTTT.

This clone was picked up a small number of times. V and J are TRBV19 and TRBJ1-3; 7 bases align to TRBD1. Germline CDR1 and CDR2: LNHDA and SQIVND (reference sequence). With V trimmed by 6 bases and J by 4 bases, 6 bases remained unmatched. CDR3 length equals 14 residues. The CDR3 is CASSRTGDGNTIYF. The CDR3 nucleotides read TGTGCCAGTAGCCGAACAGGGGACGGAAACACCATATATTTT.

The rearrangement uses TRBV6-2 or TRBV6-3 and TRBJ1-5; TRBD1 is a possible D gene (5 bases). Germline V gene data show CDR1 as MNHEY and CDR2 as SVGEGT. Trimming took 5 bases from V and 9 from J, leaving 26 bases between them. The CDR3 is made up of 17 amino acids. CDR3 residues: CASSPLASWGVSLPQHF. For the CDR3, the DNA is TGTGCCAGCAGTCCCCTGGCGAGCTGGGGGGTAAGTCTGCCCCAGCATTTT.

The genes are TRBV6-2 or TRBV6-3 and TRBJ2-7; a possible D gene is TRBD2 (6 bases). Germline V lookup: CDR1 MNHEY, CDR2 SVGEGT. CDR3 length: 17 residues. V lost 5 bases, J lost 3 bases, and 23 bases lay in between. For the CDR3, the DNA is TGTGCCAGCAGTCAGGCTATTACCGGGACTCTGAACTACGAGCAGTACTTC. Its translation: CASSQAITGTLNYEQYF.

The V gene is TRBV12-3 or TRBV12-4, the J gene TRBJ1-4, with a possible D match to TRBD1 (6 bases). Trimming removed 2 bases from V and 8 bases from J, with 9 bases in between. The CDR3 totals 13 residues. CDR3 DNA sequence: TGTGCCAGCAGTTTAACAGGGCGGGAAAAACTGTTTTTT. It codes for CASSLTGREKLFF.

The chain uses TRBV11-2 and TRBJ2-7; the D gene is possibly TRBD1 (6 bases). The germline V and J ends were trimmed by 3 bases and 2 bases, with 14 bases remaining between them. The V gene's germline CDR1 is SGHAT and CDR2 FQNNGV. The CDR3 loop spans 15 amino acids. The CDR3 protein is CASSFFRDITYEQYF. The CDR3 coding sequence is TGTGCCAGCAGCTTCTTCCGGGACATCACCTACGAGCAGTACTTC.

The chain has TRBV9 and TRBJ2-5, with 11 bases aligning to TRBD2. V gave up 1 base and J gave up 0 bases; unmatched junction bases: 8. CDR3 length: 18 residues. CDR1 is SGDLS and CDR2 is YYNGEE in the germline V gene. The CDR3 spells CASSVLASGRYNQETQYF. The CDR3 DNA follows: TGTGCCAGCAGCGTATTGGCTAGCGGGAGGTACAACCAAGAGACCCAGTACTTC.

In nucleotides, the CDR3 is TGTGCTAGTGGCCCAACAGGGGGCGCCTATGGCTACACCTTC. This sequence encodes CASGPTGGAYGYTF. The chain is built from TRBV12-5 and TRBJ1-2; 9 bases map to TRBD1. The CDR3 length is 14 residues. CDR1 is LGHNT and CDR2 is FRNRAP in the germline V gene. J was trimmed by 4 bases and V by 6 bases; bases with no gene match: 6.

Comments on this clone: Other DNA sequences within the sample encode an identical CDR3. The chain links TRBV5-1 to TRBJ2-7, with TRBD2 matching 7 bases. The CDR3 totals 15 residues. CDR1 SGHRS and CDR2 YFSETQ come from the germline V gene. V dropped 4 bases and J dropped 0; count of bases not matched to a gene: 7. The CDR3 loop reads CASSLGGSSSYEQYF. The CDR3, as DNA: TGCGCCAGCAGCCTCGGGGGGTCTAGCTCCTACGAGCAGTACTTC.

The chain joins TRBV21-1 to TRBJ2-2; the D call TRBD2 from the table was never checked on the DNA. TRBV21-1 is a pseudogene locus. The CDR3 length is 17 residues. The CDR3 coding sequence is TGTGCCAGCAGCAAAGAGCGGGAGGGCCTCGGCACCGGGGAGCTGTTTTTT. It is translated as CASSKEREGLGTGELFF.

The chain is built from TRBV29-1 and TRBJ1-1; perhaps TRBD1 as D (5 bases). With 6 bases removed from V and 4 bases from J, the gap between germline ends came to 15 bases. CDR3 length: 13 amino acids. Germline V CDR1 and CDR2: SQVTM, ANQGSEA. CDR3 protein: CSVSFRGSTEAFF. In DNA form, the CDR3 reads TGCAGCGTCTCCTTTAGGGGATCCACTGAAGCTTTCTTT.

The genes are TRBV6-1 and TRBJ1-4, with TRBD1 matching over 8 bases. The germline V gene encodes CDR1 MNHNS and CDR2 SASEGT. The CDR3 loop spans 16 amino acids. After removal of 2 bases from V and 6 bases from J, the junction contained 8 bases not matched to a gene. The CDR3, as DNA: TGTGCCAGCAGTGAACCCTGGACAGGGTGGGATGAAAAACTGTTTTTT. Amino acid sequence: CASSEPWTGWDEKLFF.